This TCR beta chain comes out of a study of T cells in Graves' hyperthyroidism and ophthalmopathy. Study-level findings and limits: Also found in blood were most expanded thyroid clonotypes above 0.001.

Germline values: CDR1 MNHEY, CDR2 SVGEGT. Trimming cost V 6 bases and J 7 bases; bases outside gene matches: 11. The CDR3 is 17 residues long. From RNA transcripts, TCR beta CDR3 regions were amplified. HTBI primers were used for first-round RT-PCR of the TCR CDR3. TCRdb used MiXCR to reprocess the multiplex PCR reads, holding one entry per CDR3 protein. The repertoire holds some 270,000 distinct CDR3 sequences, with approximately 14% as singletons. As concerns this clonotype: Its specificity is not known.

The source is a woman between 40 and 55 years old with Graves' hyperthyroidism. Sequencing input: blood. The chain links TRBV6-2 or TRBV6-3 to TRBJ2-1, with 14 positions matching TRBD2. The CDR3, as DNA: TGTGCCAGCAGCCGCGGGACTAGCGGGAGTGCGGGGAATGAGCAGTTCTTC. Amino acids: CASSRGTSGSAGNEQFF.